Below, one TCR beta chain is given with its context. Its antigen is currently not known. The data belong to a study of T cells expressing NK-cell markers (TCRdb year 2020). About the study as a whole: Three sorted T-cell subsets (CD3+CD56+NKG2C+, CD3+CD56+NKG2C- and CD3+CD56-NKG2C+) from fewer than 10 donors had their TCR beta-chain repertoires profiled. Libraries were sequenced as 2 x 150 bp reads on Illumina HiSeq 2000/2500, MiSeq or NextSeq. Randomly selected healthy volunteers, three men and five women, were used as the eight sequenced donors. Among the eight sequenced donors, only one was HCMV-seronegative, while the other seven were HCMV-seropositive.

A commercial ELISA kit detecting HCMV-specific IgG in serum was used to determine HCMV serostatus. Peripheral blood mononuclear cells were isolated from blood by Ficoll density gradient centrifugation. General conclusions and limits of the study: Whether the expanded NKG2C-expressing T cell clones were specific for HCMV antigens was left unclear. Those dominant clonotypes were again the most abundant among CD3+CD56-NKG2C+ cells in a few donors, at about 28.3-65%. In six donors, the dominant CD3+CD56+NKG2C+ clonotypes were found to rank among the top 10 CD8+ clonotypes and to make up 1.0-7.0% of CD8+ T cells.

The sequencer listed for this sample is Illumina HiSeq 2000. TCR beta cDNA libraries were made by 5'RACE template switching that added a universal primer site and unique molecular identifiers. cDNA synthesis was primed from the TCR beta constant segment, followed by two successive PCR amplification steps. As for the original processing: Reads were demultiplexed and grouped by UMI with MIGEC, and clonotypes were assembled and quantified with MiTCR. To exclude erroneous sequences, only TCR cDNA sequences supported by at least two reads were retained. The tcR package was used for downstream repertoire analysis, and clonotypes were matched between fractions using CDR3 nucleotide sequence together with V segment. VDJmatch was used to annotate antigen specificity against VDJdb, with one amino acid substitution in CDR3 permitted. TCRdb reprocessed the reads; each CDR3 protein sequence makes one entry, and DNA is unavailable. In this record, the V and J calls reflect TCRdb's handling and not the investigators' own analysis. The sample's table lists a count of under 600,000 distinct CDR3 sequences. Roughly 1.4% of the sample is taken by the ten largest.

The CDR3 numbers 16 residues from cysteine through phenylalanine. No DNA was logged. CDR1 and CDR2 were assigned from the germline V gene as ENHRY and SYGVKD. This chain is built from TRBV10-3 and TRBJ2-3; there is no DNA to check the TCRdb D call of TRBD2. Sequenced: blood T cells: a sorted CD56 or NKG2C T cell subset, CD4+ or CD8+ T cells, or bulk PBMC T cells (not recorded which). The source of this sequence is a woman between 50 and 59 years old in good health. Donor details come from another sample of the same person, matched by shared clones. The CDR3 has the sequence CAISPGLAGFTDTQYF.